These 13 T cell receptor beta chains share one sample of origin, sequenced in a study of T cell responses to AZD1222 COVID-19 vaccine (dated by TCRdb to the early 2020s). The library was built by means of the immunoSEQ multiplex PCR assay. The immuneACCESS repertoire file appears here via TCRdb, limited to in-frame rearrangements. These files lack a portion of the clones; in checked studies, under half of the deficit traces to unresolved V genes, and the cause of the others is not known. The sample has about 62,000 clones on record, 76% of them singletons. Clones ranked in the top ten supply 11% to 15% of the sample. This sample's time point label indicates: baseline before first vaccination. Sequenced material: peripheral blood, taken on day 0 of AZD1222 vaccination. The receptors stem from an adult in good health.

This clone was counted at least ten times. The CDR3 here is CASSYSGTDYGYTF. Written as DNA, the CDR3 is TGTGCCAGCAGTTACTCCGGGACGGACTATGGCTACACCTTC. The gene calls are TRBV6-2 or TRBV6-3 and TRBJ1-2; D may be TRBD1 (5 bases). Germline CDR1 reads MNHEY; CDR2 reads SVGEGT. The CDR3 spans 14 residues. V was shortened by 0 bases and J by 3 bases, with 8 bases between the two germline ends.

The V gene is TRBV7-6, the J gene TRBJ2-2; D perhaps matches TRBD1 (5 bases). The germline V and J ends were trimmed by 7 bases and 1 base, with 16 bases remaining between them. CDR1 is SGHVS and CDR2 is FNYEAQ in the germline V gene. The CDR3 extends over 16 amino acids. The CDR3 sequence: CASTPSGQGNTGELFF. The CDR3 DNA is TGTGCCAGCACCCCGTCAGGACAAGGGAACACCGGGGAGCTGTTTTTT.

The rearrangement uses TRBV27 and TRBJ1-5, with no clear D. V lost 2 bases to trimming and J lost 0 bases, with 14 bases between them. CDR1 is MNHEY and CDR2 is SMNVEV in the germline V gene (reference sequence). This CDR3 region has 17 residues. The CDR3 sequence: CASSLIPVRNSNQPQHF. The CDR3 DNA reads as TGTGCCAGCAGTTTAATTCCCGTACGTAATAGCAATCAGCCCCAGCATTTT.

The V and J genes are TRBV7-6 and TRBJ2-7; D is possibly TRBD2 (6 bases). CDR3 length equals 14 residues. Germline V gene lookup returns CDR1 SGHVS and CDR2 FNYEAQ. The ends were cut back, 4 bases at V and 0 bases at J, with 10 bases in the middle. The CDR3 spells CASSSDGSSYEQYF. DNA of the CDR3: TGTGCCAGCAGCTCGGACGGGAGCTCCTACGAGCAGTACTTC.

This sequence joins TRBV5-4 and TRBJ2-2; D is possibly TRBD2 (7 bases). Germline V gene data show CDR1 as SGHNT and CDR2 as YYREEE (reference sequence). V was shortened by 2 bases and J by 3 bases, with 17 bases between the two germline ends. CDR3 length: 17 residues. CDR3 residues: CASSLVGGGFDTGELFF. The CDR3 coding sequence is TGTGCCAGCAGCTTAGTTGGCGGGGGCTTTGACACCGGGGAGCTGTTTTTT.

This clone appeared a single time. The chain links TRBV5-8 to TRBJ2-3; D remains unclear. Germline values: CDR1 SGHTS, CDR2 YDEGEE. The CDR3 has 15 residues. V dropped 0 bases and J dropped 2 bases, with 10 bases sitting between them. CDR3 nucleotide sequence: TGTGCCAGCAGCTTGGAGGGCGAACCCACAGATACGCAGTATTTT. This codes for CASSLEGEPTDTQYF.

V and J are TRBV2 and TRBJ2-7, with D uncertain. The CDR3 extends over 12 amino acids. With 9 bases removed from V and 4 bases from J, the gap between germline ends came to 13 bases. Looked up from germline, CDR1 is SNHLY and CDR2 is FYNNEI. The CDR3 DNA follows: TGTGCCAGTAGGGCCAACCAATACGAGCAGTACTTC. Protein sequence: CASRANQYEQYF.

This sequence joins TRBV7-2 and TRBJ2-5; weak D call: TRBD1 (6 bases). CDR3 length: 15 amino acids. The V end was cut by 1 base, the J end by 5 bases, with 14 bases between. The germline gives CDR1 SGHTA, CDR2 FQGNSA. Here the CDR3 reads CASSLEQGGTETQYF. The DNA of the CDR3 is TGTGCCAGCAGCTTAGAACAGGGCGGAACTGAGACCCAGTACTTC.

The rearrangement links TRBV9 to TRBJ2-7; 10 bases fit TRBD1. V gave up 0 bases and J gave up 1 base; unmatched junction bases: 4. There are 16 residues in the CDR3. Germline V gene lookup returns CDR1 SGDLS and CDR2 YYNGEE. DNA of the CDR3: TGTGCCAGCAGCGTAGGTGGGACAGGGGAATCCTACGAGCAGTACTTC. Translated: CASSVGGTGESYEQYF.

The CDR3 loop is CASSLAGLSTEAFF. CDR3 nucleotide sequence: TGTGCCAGCAGCTTGGCTGGGTTGAGCACTGAAGCTTTCTTT. This chain connects TRBV5-5 to TRBJ1-1; D not certain. V was cut by 0 bases and J by 4 bases, with 10 bases left in between. This CDR3 has 14 residues. CDR1 and CDR2 (germline): SGHKS, YYEKEE (reference sequence).

This chain connects TRBV6-2 or TRBV6-3 to TRBJ2-3; 7 nucleotides agree with TRBD2. The CDR3 totals 16 residues. The germline V gene has CDR1 MNHEY and CDR2 SVGEGT. Trimming took 3 bases from V and 1 from J; bases not matched to a gene: 7. The CDR3 sequence: CASSYSPSGGTDTQYF. The CDR3 DNA reads TGTGCCAGCAGTTATTCCCCCAGCGGGGGCACAGATACGCAGTATTTT.

The CDR3: CASSWAGPGEQYF. The CDR3 bases are TGTGCCAGCAGTTGGGCGGGGCCGGGCGAGCAGTACTTC. The V and J genes are TRBV12-3 or TRBV12-4 and TRBJ2-7; tentative D call: TRBD2 (6 bases). V gave up 4 bases and J gave up 6 bases, with 13 bases separating them. This CDR3 has 13 amino acids.

The chain links TRBV25-1 to TRBJ2-1; the match to TRBD2 covers 8 bases. After removal of 0 bases from V and 4 bases from J, the junction contained 2 bases not matched to a gene. Germline V lookup: CDR1 MGHDK, CDR2 SYGVNS. The CDR3 is 15 residues long. The CDR3 reads CASSEYTGGYNEQFF. CDR3 sequence (DNA): TGTGCCAGCAGTGAATATACGGGGGGGTACAATGAGCAGTTCTTC.